This is a list of T cell receptor beta chains from one sample in a study of cytomegalovirus exposure and HLA in healthy donors. Using immunoSEQ multiplex PCR, the repertoire was profiled, and TCRdb retains in-frame clones only, with some absent. This sample carries 150,000 to 250,000 clones, with around 0.74% going to the ten biggest clones. The sample consisted of PBMCs. Receptor source: a boy younger than 18 in good health and CMV-seronegative. The CDR3 runs from the conserved cysteine through the conserved F or W. The order of the fields is J gene, D gene, V gene, CDR3 length, CDR3 DNA, CDR3 protein. A D gene is named only where the DNA matches it firmly.

>TRBJ1-4|TRBD1|TRBV10-3|13
TGTGCCATCAAACAGGGGACTAATGAAAAACTGTTTTTT
CAIKQGTNEKLFF
>TRBJ1-2|TRBD1|TRBV5-1|14
TGCGCCAGCAGCCAAGGACAGGGTGGTTATGGCTACACCTTC
CASSQGQGGYGYTF
>TRBJ2-2|-|TRBV5-1|15
TGCGCCAGCAGCTTGGTCTCAGCGAACACCGGGGAGCTGTTTTTT
CASSLVSANTGELFF
>TRBJ2-7|TRBD1|TRBV30|15
TGTGCCTGGAGGCCGGGACAGGTTTTACCCTACGAGCAGTACTTC
CAWRPGQVLPYEQYF
>TRBJ1-6|-|TRBV5-8|14
TGTGCCAGCAGCCCGAACATAGACAGTTCACCCCTCCACTTT
CASSPNIDSSPLHF
>TRBJ1-2|-|TRBV7-9|15
TGTGCGGTCCAGCAGGTGCAGTCAACTAACTATGGCTACACCTTC
CAVQQVQSTNYGYTF
>TRBJ2-5|TRBD2|TRBV6-4|18
TGTGCCAGCACATATACCGGACTAGCGGGGGGGCCTGTAGAGACCCAGTACTTC
CASTYTGLAGGPVETQYF
>TRBJ2-7|-|TRBV19|15
TGTGCCAGTAGATTTTATGACGGAGGCTCCTACGAGCAGTACTTC
CASRFYDGGSYEQYF
>TRBJ2-7|TRBD1|TRBV2|14
TGTGCCAGCAGGGCGGGACAGGGAGGATACGAGCAGTACTTC
CASRAGQGGYEQYF
>TRBJ2-1|-|TRBV6-5|15
TGTGCCAGCACGAGGTCTGCCGGGGGTTATAATGAGCAGTTCTTC
CASTRSAGGYNEQFF
>TRBJ2-7|TRBD2|TRBV5-4|16
TGTGCCAGCAGTCCTGGGACTAGCGGGGGATCCTACGAGCAGTACTTC
CASSPGTSGGSYEQYF
>TRBJ2-7|TRBD1|TRBV6-1|15
TGTGCCAGCAGTGGAGGGACAGGGGCGCAGTACGAGCAGTACTTC
CASSGGTGAQYEQYF
>TRBJ2-7|-|TRBV10-2|15
TGCGCCAGCAGTGAGTCTAGCAGGGGGGTCTACGAGCAGTACTTC
CASSESSRGVYEQYF
>TRBJ1-2|-|TRBV21-1|15
TGTGCCAGCAGCGCCTGGACCCCCAGGGACTATGGCTACACCTTC
CASSAWTPRDYGYTF
>TRBJ1-1|-|TRBV5-1|16
TGCGCCAGCAGCTTGCGGCAGGGGTCCCTGAACACTGAAGCTTTCTTT
CASSLRQGSLNTEAFF
>TRBJ2-3|TRBD2|TRBV2|16
TGTGCCAGCAGCAGCATTAGCGGGGGGAGCACAGATACGCAGTATTTT
CASSSISGGSTDTQYF
>TRBJ2-4|-|TRBV5-4|15
TGTGCCAGCAGCTTGGACTCGATGGCCAAAAACATTCAGTACTTC
CASSLDSMAKNIQYF
>TRBJ1-3|TRBD1|TRBV30|15
TGTGCCTGGAGTGGGGACAGGGGTGAAGGAAACACCATATATTTT
CAWSGDRGEGNTIYF
>TRBJ1-4|-|TRBV19|14
TGTGCCAGTAGTATGAGGCCGGATAATGAAAAACTGTTTTTT
CASSMRPDNEKLFF
>TRBJ2-3|-|TRBV4-2|16
TGTGCCAGCAGCCAACGGGCTAGCGCACTCACAGATACGCAGTATTTT
CASSQRASALTDTQYF
>TRBJ2-7|TRBD1|TRBV5-1|14
TGCGCCAGCAGCTCCGGGACAGAGACTGTCGAGCAGTACTTC
CASSSGTETVEQYF
>TRBJ1-1|TRBD1|TRBV7-9|17
TGTGCCAGCAGCCCCTGGTGGACAGGGGTGGTGAACACTGAAGCTTTCTTT
CASSPWWTGVVNTEAFF
>TRBJ2-3|-|TRBV6-5|14
TGTGCCAGCAGGGAGGGGTGGGGCACAGATACGCAGTATTTT
CASREGWGTDTQYF
>TRBJ1-5|-|TRBV28|16
TGTGCCAGCAGTTTATCATACGGTGTCAGCAATCAGCCCCAGCATTTT
CASSLSYGVSNQPQHF
>TRBJ1-6|TRBD1|TRBV27|18
TGTGCCAGCAGGCCCAGGGGGAGCTCCAGCTCCTATAATTCACCCCTCCACTTT
CASRPRGSSSSYNSPLHF
>TRBJ2-7|-|TRBV4-1|15
TGCGCCAGCAGCCAAGGGGGCGGCCGAGGCTACGAGCAGTACTTC
CASSQGGGRGYEQYF
>TRBJ2-3|-|TRBV5-1|16
TGCGCCAGCAGCCCACCGGACAGCCCGCTCACAGATACGCAGTATTTT
CASSPPDSPLTDTQYF
>TRBJ1-2|-|TRBV2|12
TGTGCCAGCAGTACCAGGTGGCATGGCTACACCTTC
CASSTRWHGYTF
>TRBJ1-2|TRBD1|TRBV7-2|15
TGTGCCAGCAGCTTTAGTCGACAGGGACTTAGCGGCTACACCTTC
CASSFSRQGLSGYTF
>TRBJ1-3|-|TRBV6-1|17
TGTGCCAGCAGTGAAATACGGACAGCCAACTCTGGAAACACCATATATTTT
CASSEIRTANSGNTIYF
>TRBJ1-1|-|TRBV4-3|14
TGCGCCAGCAGCCAAGTACAGGGCGGCACTGAAGCTTTCTTT
CASSQVQGGTEAFF
>TRBJ1-2|-|TRBV11-2|14
TGTGCCAGCAGCTTAGGAGGGCCTAACTATGGCTACACCTTC
CASSLGGPNYGYTF
>TRBJ1-5|TRBD1|TRBV7-9|16
TGTGCCAGCAGCTTCCCGGGACAGGCTTGGTATCAGCCCCAGCATTTT
CASSFPGQAWYQPQHF
>TRBJ2-3|TRBD2|TRBV6-4|16
TGTGCCAGCAGCACACTAGCGGGAACCCCCACAGATACGCAGTATTTT
CASSTLAGTPTDTQYF
>TRBJ2-7|-|TRBV6-1|12
TGTGCCAGCGAGGCAGGGCCCTACGAGCAGTACTTC
CASEAGPYEQYF
>TRBJ2-3|TRBD2|TRBV6-1|15
TGTGCCAGCAGTGAAGTGCCGGGACTAGTAGTTACGCAGTATTTT
CASSEVPGLVVTQYF
>TRBJ2-3|TRBD1|TRBV10-1|17
TGCGCCAGCAGGGGAACCTGGACAGGGTACCCCCCAGATACGCAGTATTTT
CASRGTWTGYPPDTQYF
>TRBJ1-1|TRBD1|TRBV4-1|15
TGCGCCAGCTCGACGGGACAGGGGATCAGGACTGAAGCTTTCTTT
CASSTGQGIRTEAFF
>TRBJ1-4|TRBD1|TRBV5-1|14
TGCGCCAGCAGGGGACAGGGTGCTAATGAAAAACTGTTTTTT
CASRGQGANEKLFF
>TRBJ2-1|-|TRBV5-4|17
TGTGCCAGCAGCGGGCAGGCAGGGGAAGACTCCTACAATGAGCAGTTCTTC
CASSGQAGEDSYNEQFF